This record covers a single T cell receptor (beta chain). The antigen remains undetermined. The germline gives CDR1 ENHRY, CDR2 SYGVKD. Trimming removed 2 bases from V and 6 bases from J, with 12 bases in between. This CDR3 comprises 14 residues. The data were obtained in a study of blood T cells in healthy people across ages. Study results and caveats: Unsorted PBMCs prevented conclusive naive versus antigen-experienced comparison.

A second 7 to 11 cycle PCR used barcoded and J-beta primers. Every single cDNA molecule received a tag from a template-switch adaptor with 12 random nucleotides. TCRdb reprocessed the 5' RACE reads with MiXCR, giving one entry per CDR3 protein. The profile shows about 640,000 distinct CDR3 sequences, 58% of them singletons. This chain connects TRBV10-3 to TRBJ2-3; D unclear. The source is a man in his sixties in good health. The sequenced material came from blood. CDR3 in amino acids: CAISEGRLPDTQYF. CDR3 bases: TGTGCCATCAGTGAGGGACGACTGCCCGATACGCAGTATTTT.